The rows below give T cell receptor beta chains drawn from one sample of a study of Ad26.COV2.S vaccination and SARS-CoV-2 variants. Method: immunoSEQ multiplex PCR; TCRdb's copy keeps in-frame clones and lacks some. The sample lists more than 250,000 clones; about 90% were seen once. Material: peripheral blood, obtained in a trial of Ad26.COV2.S vaccine versus placebo. The source of these receptors is a person aged 18-60 years who received the Ad26.COV2.S COVID-19 vaccine or a placebo. The CDR3 runs from the conserved cysteine through the conserved F or W. Fields, in order: J gene, V gene, CDR3 protein.

j_call: TRBJ1-1
v_call: TRBV5-1
cdr3_aa: CASRRLLGLGSTEAFF

j_call: TRBJ2-1
v_call: TRBV5-1
cdr3_aa: CASSPGERNEQFF

j_call: TRBJ1-2
v_call: TRBV5-1
cdr3_aa: CASSLVGGNYGYTF

j_call: TRBJ2-7
v_call: TRBV5-1
cdr3_aa: CASSLGGGPYEQYF

j_call: TRBJ2-7
v_call: TRBV18
cdr3_aa: CASSPGGQGSYEQYF

j_call: TRBJ2-3
v_call: TRBV24-1
cdr3_aa: CATAGGPVDTQYF

j_call: TRBJ2-5
v_call: TRBV5-1
cdr3_aa: CASSLTGWEETQYF

j_call: TRBJ2-4
v_call: TRBV2
cdr3_aa: CASSVPKGPGIQYF

j_call: TRBJ1-1
v_call: TRBV4-2
cdr3_aa: CASSRGQGGTEAFF

j_call: TRBJ2-7
v_call: TRBV3-1/TRBV3-2
cdr3_aa: CASSRTGVVHEQYF

j_call: TRBJ2-3
v_call: TRBV7-6
cdr3_aa: CASSLAGGVTDTQYF

j_call: TRBJ1-2
v_call: TRBV28
cdr3_aa: CASWGTGPYGYTF

j_call: TRBJ2-5
v_call: TRBV9
cdr3_aa: CASSVSGTSGGQETQYF

j_call: TRBJ2-1
v_call: TRBV19
cdr3_aa: CASSRMWNVGGEQFF

j_call: TRBJ1-3
v_call: TRBV7-2
cdr3_aa: CASSLAVTGGSGNTIYF

j_call: TRBJ2-5
v_call: TRBV7-2
cdr3_aa: CASSFRPNGETQYF

j_call: TRBJ2-1
v_call: TRBV28
cdr3_aa: CASSLVSDAYNEQFF

j_call: TRBJ2-1
v_call: TRBV7-6
cdr3_aa: CASSLGPAGANEQFF

j_call: TRBJ1-6
v_call: TRBV5-1
cdr3_aa: CASSLAGNNSPLHF

j_call: TRBJ1-4
v_call: TRBV5-6
cdr3_aa: CASSFGQGYLTNEKLFF

j_call: TRBJ2-3
v_call: TRBV9
cdr3_aa: CASSVGEGTSTDTQYF

j_call: TRBJ2-2
v_call: TRBV6-5
cdr3_aa: CASSYRSTNTGELFF